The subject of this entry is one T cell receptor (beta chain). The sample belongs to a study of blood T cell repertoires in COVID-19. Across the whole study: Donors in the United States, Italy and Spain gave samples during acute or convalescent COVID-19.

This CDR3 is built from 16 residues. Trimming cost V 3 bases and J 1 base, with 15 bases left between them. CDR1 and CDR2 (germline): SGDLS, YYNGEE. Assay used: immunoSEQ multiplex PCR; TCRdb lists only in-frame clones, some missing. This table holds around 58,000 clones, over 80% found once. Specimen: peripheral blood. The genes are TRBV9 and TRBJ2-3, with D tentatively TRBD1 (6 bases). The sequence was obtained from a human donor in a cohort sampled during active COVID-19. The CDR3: CASSENRDTRTDTQYF. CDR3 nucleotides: TGTGCCAGCAGCGAGAACCGGGACACCCGCACAGATACGCAGTATTTT.